The rows below give T cell receptor beta chains drawn from one sample of a study of blood T cell repertoires in COVID-19. The protocol was immunoSEQ multiplex PCR, while the TCRdb copy is restricted to in-frame clones and leaves out a portion. The sample carries roughly 100,000 clones, roughly 80% recorded once. Material for sequencing was peripheral blood. Source of these receptors: a woman in her 70s with acute or convalescent COVID-19. CDR3s include the opening cysteine and the closing phenylalanine or tryptophan. D genes are given only for firm matches. Clone size is not always given. Where it is, it says once, few, many or a class for expanded clones.

V gene	clone size	J gene	D gene	CDR3 DNA	CDR3 protein
TRBV15	once	TRBJ2-2	.	TGTGCCACCAGCAGAGCCCGCCGGGTCCGAAAAAACACCGGGGAGCTGTTTTTT	CATSRARRVRKNTGELFF
TRBV7-7	once	TRBJ2-7	.	TGTGCTAGCAGCCTGACAGCGAACTCCTACGAGCAGTACTTC	CASSLTANSYEQYF
TRBV20-1	few	TRBJ1-6	.	TGCAGTGCTAGTACCCCTGGGAGCTCCTATAATTCACCCCTCCACTTT	CSASTPGSSYNSPLHF
TRBV30	.	TRBJ1-3	.	TGTGCCTGGGTGAGGAGTGGACTCCTCTCTGGAAACACCATATATTTT	CAWVRSGLLSGNTIYF
TRBV27	.	TRBJ2-1	TRBD2	TGTGCCAGCAGTTTAATGCGGGGGGACCCCTACAATGAGCAGTTCTTC	CASSLMRGDPYNEQFF
TRBV11-2	.	TRBJ1-3	.	TGTGCCAGCAGCTTATCGCGTCAGGCAAACACCATATATTTT	CASSLSRQANTIYF
TRBV5-6	.	TRBJ2-3	.	TGTGCCAGCAGCCTCCTCACAGATACGCAGTATTTT	CASSLLTDTQYF
TRBV7-9	.	TRBJ2-1	TRBD1	TGTGCCAGCAGCTTTACAGGGGGCGCAATTCCCAATGAGCAGTTCTTC	CASSFTGGAIPNEQFF
TRBV7-8	.	TRBJ2-3	TRBD2	TGTGCCAGCGGCCGACTAGCGGCTAGCACAGATACGCAGTATTTT	CASGRLAASTDTQYF
TRBV7-6	.	TRBJ2-7	TRBD1	TGTGCCAGCAGCCCATCAATAGACAGGGGCGCCTACGAGCAGTACTTC	CASSPSIDRGAYEQYF
TRBV7-3	.	TRBJ2-4	.	TGTGCCAGCAGCGACCCGGGGGAAGGGGACATTCAGTACTTC	CASSDPGEGDIQYF
TRBV6-5	.	TRBJ1-6	.	TGTGCCAGCAGTTACTCGCCAGCCACGGGGTCACCCCTCCACTTT	CASSYSPATGSPLHF
TRBV4-3	.	TRBJ2-3	TRBD2	TGCGCCAGCAGCCAAGATGGACTAGCGGGAGGTTTGGATACGCAGTATTTT	CASSQDGLAGGLDTQYF
TRBV27	.	TRBJ2-7	TRBD1	TGTGCCAGCAGTTTAAAGGGTCAGGGGGCCTACGAGCAGTACTTC	CASSLKGQGAYEQYF
TRBV30	.	TRBJ1-2	TRBD1	TGTGCCTGGAGCCTTACGGGGACAGGGGGAAGTGGCTACACCTTC	CAWSLTGTGGSGYTF
TRBV6-1	.	TRBJ2-6	.	TGTGCCAGCAGTGCGGGAACAGGGCCCTCTGGGGCCAACGTCCTGACTTTC	CASSAGTGPSGANVLTF
TRBV2	.	TRBJ1-2	.	TGTGCCAGCAGTGGACTAAGACAAGCTTGGGGCTACACCTTC	CASSGLRQAWGYTF
TRBV10-2	.	TRBJ1-4	.	TGCGCCAGCAGTGTCCCAGGGCAAGGAAAACTGTTTTTT	CASSVPGQGKLFF
TRBV6-5	.	TRBJ1-3	.	TGTGCCAGCAGTTACGGACATAGGACCGGAAACACCATATATTTT	CASSYGHRTGNTIYF
TRBV7-8	.	TRBJ2-2	.	TGTGCCAGCAGCGACTCCATGGTAGGGGAGCTGTTTTTT	CASSDSMVGELFF
TRBV5-4	once	TRBJ2-7	TRBD2	TGTGCCAGCAGCTCTAGCGGGGGGGCCTACGAGCAGTACTTC	CASSSSGGAYEQYF
TRBV15	.	TRBJ1-1	.	TGTGCCACCAGCAGGGGACACAGGGCGTCAACCTGGATGGCCCCCTTAATGAGCTCTGAAGCTTTCTTT	CATSRGHRASTWMAPLMSSEAFF